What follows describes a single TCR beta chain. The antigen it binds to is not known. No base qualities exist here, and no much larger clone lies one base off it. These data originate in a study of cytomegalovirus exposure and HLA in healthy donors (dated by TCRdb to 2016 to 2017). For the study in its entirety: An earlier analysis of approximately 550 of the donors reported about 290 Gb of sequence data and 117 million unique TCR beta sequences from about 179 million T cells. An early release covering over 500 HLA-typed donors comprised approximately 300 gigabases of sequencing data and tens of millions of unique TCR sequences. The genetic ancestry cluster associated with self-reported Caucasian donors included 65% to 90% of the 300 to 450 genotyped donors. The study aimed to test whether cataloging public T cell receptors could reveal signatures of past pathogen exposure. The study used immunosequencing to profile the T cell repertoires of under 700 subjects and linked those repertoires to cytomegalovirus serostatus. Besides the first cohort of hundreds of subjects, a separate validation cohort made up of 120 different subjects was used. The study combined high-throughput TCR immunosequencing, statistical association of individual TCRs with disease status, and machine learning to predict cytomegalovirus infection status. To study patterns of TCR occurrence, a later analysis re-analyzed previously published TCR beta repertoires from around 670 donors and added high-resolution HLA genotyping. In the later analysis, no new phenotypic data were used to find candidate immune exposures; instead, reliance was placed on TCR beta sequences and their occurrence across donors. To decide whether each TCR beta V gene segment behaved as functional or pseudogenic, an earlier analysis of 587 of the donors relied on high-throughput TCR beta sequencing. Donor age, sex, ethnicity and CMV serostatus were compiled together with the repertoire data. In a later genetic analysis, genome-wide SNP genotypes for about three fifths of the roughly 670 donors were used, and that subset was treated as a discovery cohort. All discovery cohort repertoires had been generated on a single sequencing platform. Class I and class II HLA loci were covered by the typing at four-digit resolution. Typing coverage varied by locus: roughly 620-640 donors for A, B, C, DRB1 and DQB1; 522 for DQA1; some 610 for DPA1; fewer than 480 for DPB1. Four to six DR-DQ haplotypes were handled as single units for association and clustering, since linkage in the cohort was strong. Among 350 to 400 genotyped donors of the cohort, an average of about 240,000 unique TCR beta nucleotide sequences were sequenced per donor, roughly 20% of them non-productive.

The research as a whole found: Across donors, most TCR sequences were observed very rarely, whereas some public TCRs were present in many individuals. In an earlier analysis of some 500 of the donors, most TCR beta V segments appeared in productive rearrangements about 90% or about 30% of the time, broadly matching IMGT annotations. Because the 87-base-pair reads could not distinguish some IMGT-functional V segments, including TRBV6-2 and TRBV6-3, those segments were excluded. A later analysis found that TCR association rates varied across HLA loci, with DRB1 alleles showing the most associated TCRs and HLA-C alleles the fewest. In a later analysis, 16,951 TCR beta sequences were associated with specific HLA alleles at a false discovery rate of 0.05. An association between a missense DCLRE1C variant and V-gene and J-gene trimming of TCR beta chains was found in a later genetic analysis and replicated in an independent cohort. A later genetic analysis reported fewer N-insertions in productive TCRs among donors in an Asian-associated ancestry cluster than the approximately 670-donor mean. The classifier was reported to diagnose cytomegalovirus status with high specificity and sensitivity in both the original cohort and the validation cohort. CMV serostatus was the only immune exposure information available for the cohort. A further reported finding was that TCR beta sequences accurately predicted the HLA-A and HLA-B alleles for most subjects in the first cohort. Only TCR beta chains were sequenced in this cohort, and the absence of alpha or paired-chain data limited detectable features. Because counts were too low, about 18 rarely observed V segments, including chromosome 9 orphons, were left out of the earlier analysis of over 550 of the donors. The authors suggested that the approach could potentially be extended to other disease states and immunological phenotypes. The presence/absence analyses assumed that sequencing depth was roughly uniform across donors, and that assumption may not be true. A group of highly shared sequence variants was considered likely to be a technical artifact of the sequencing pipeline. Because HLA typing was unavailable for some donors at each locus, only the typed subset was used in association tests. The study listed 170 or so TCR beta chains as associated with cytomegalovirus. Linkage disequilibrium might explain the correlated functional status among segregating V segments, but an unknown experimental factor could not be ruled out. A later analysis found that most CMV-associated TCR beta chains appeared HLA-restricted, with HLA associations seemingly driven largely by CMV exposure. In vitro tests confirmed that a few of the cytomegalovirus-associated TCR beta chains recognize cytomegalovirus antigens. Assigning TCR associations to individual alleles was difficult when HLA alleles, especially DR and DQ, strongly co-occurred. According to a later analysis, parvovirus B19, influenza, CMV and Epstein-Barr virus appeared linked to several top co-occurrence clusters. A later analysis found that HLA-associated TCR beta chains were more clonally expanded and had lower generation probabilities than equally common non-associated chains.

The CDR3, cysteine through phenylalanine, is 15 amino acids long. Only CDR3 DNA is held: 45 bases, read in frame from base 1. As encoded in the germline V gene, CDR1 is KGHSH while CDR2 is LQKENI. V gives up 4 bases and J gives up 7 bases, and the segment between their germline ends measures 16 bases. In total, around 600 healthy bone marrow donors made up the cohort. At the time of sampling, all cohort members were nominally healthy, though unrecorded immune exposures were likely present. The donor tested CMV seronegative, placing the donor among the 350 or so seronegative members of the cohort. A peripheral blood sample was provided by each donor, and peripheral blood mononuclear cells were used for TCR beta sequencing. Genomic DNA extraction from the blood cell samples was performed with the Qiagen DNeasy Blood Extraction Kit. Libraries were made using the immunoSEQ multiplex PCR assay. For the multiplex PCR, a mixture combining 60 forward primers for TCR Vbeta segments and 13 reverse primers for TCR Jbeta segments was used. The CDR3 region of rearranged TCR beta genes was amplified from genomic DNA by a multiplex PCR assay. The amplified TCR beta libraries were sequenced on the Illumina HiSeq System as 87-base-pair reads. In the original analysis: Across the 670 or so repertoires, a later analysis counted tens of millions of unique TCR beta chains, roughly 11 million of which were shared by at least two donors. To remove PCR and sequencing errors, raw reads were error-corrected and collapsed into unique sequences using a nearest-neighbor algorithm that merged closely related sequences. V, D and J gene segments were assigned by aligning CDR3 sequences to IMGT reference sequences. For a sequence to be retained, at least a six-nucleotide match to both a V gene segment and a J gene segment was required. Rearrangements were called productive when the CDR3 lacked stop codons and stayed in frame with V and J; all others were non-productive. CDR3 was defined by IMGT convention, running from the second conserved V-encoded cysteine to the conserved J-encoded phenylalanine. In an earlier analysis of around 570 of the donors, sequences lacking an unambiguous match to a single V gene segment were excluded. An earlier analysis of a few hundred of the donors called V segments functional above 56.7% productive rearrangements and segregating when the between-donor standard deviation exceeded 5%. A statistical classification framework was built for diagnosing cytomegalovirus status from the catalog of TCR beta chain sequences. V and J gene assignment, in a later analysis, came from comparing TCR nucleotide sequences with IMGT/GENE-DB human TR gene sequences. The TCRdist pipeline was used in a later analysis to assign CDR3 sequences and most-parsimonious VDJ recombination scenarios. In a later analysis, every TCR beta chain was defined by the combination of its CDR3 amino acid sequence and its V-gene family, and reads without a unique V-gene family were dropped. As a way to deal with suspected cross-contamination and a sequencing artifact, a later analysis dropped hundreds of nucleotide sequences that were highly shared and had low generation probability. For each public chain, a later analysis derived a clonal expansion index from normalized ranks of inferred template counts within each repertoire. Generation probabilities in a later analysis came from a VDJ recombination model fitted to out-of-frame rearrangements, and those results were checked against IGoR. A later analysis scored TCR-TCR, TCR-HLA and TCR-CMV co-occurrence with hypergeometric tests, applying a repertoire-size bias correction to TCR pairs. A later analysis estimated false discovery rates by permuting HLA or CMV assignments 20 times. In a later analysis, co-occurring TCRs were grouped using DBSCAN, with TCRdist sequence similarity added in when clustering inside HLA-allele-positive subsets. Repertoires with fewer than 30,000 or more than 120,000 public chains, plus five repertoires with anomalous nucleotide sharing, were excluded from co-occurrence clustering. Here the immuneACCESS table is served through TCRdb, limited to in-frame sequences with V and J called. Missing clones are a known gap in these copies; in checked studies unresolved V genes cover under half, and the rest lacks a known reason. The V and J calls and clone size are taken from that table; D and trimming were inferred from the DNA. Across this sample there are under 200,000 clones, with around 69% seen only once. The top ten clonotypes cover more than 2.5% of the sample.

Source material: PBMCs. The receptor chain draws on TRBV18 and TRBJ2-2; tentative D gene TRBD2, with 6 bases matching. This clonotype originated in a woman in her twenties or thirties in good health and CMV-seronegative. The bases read TGTGCCAGCTCACGGGACTTCCCGAACGGCGGGGAGCTGTTTTTT. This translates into CASSRDFPNGGELFF. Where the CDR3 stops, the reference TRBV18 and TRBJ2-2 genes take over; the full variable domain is NAGVMQNPRHLVRRRGQEARLRCSPMKGHSHVYWYRQLPEEGLKFMVYLQKENIIDESGMPKERFSAEFPKEGPSILRIQQVVRGDSAAYFCASSRDFPNGGELFFGEGSRLTVL.